Following are 27 T cell receptor beta chains from one sample sequenced in a study of CD8 T cells in ankylosing spondylitis (dated by TCRdb to the late 2010s). Library preparation employed 5' RACE. TCRdb shows the sequencer as Illumina HiSeq 2500. Clones were called with MiXCR by TCRdb after fastp trimmed the public reads at Q25, and only in-frame beta chains were retained. For every CDR3 protein sequence, its rows merge into one entry that carries the most common genes and DNA. Counted in this sample were hundreds of thousands of distinct CDR3 sequences; about 19% of them appeared once. Of the sample, around 8% is held by the ten largest clones. The source material was blood, either unsorted or a sorted T cell fraction (not recorded which). The receptors derive from a male donor with ankylosing spondylitis or in good health (not recorded which).

V is TRBV27 and J is TRBJ2-3; D not resolved. The ends were cut back, 3 bases at V and 3 bases at J, with 7 bases in the middle. The CDR3 extends over 13 amino acids. Germline lookup yields CDR1 MNHEY and CDR2 SMNVEV (reference sequence). As DNA, the CDR3 is TGTGCCAGCAGTTTCCGTCAAACAGATACGCAGTATTTT. Its protein is CASSFRQTDTQYF.

The chain couples TRBV7-3 to TRBJ1-1; D call uncertain. V was pared by 4 bases and J by 1 base, with 7 bases between. The CDR3 is 13 residues long. Germline loops: CDR1 SGHTA, CDR2 FQGTGA. CDR3 sequence: CASSSTRNTEAFF. The CDR3 DNA is TGTGCCAGCAGCTCTACAAGGAACACTGAAGCTTTCTTT.

This chain joins TRBV7-8 and TRBJ2-3, with D unresolved. CDR3 length equals 16 residues. V lost 4 bases and J 0 bases, leaving 14 bases between the germline ends. The V gene's germline CDR1 is SGHVS and CDR2 FQNEAQ. CDR3 protein: CASSSGPTSSTDTQYF. The CDR3, as DNA: TGTGCCAGCAGCTCCGGACCCACCTCTAGCACAGATACGCAGTATTTT.

This clonotype was counted ten times or more. The rearrangement joins TRBV4-1 to TRBJ2-5; D call uncertain. The CDR3 runs to 14 residues. CDR1 and CDR2 from the germline V gene are MGHRA and YSYEKL. With 1 base removed from V and 5 bases from J, the gap between germline ends came to 11 bases. The CDR3 bases are TGCGCCAGCAGCCAAGGTCAACACGACGAGACCCAGTACTTC. Protein sequence: CASSQGQHDETQYF.

This clonotype occurred many times. The J gene is TRBJ2-2, the V gene TRBV9; TRBD2 is a possible D gene (6 bases). The CDR3 runs 14 residues. V lost 3 bases and J lost 8, with 14 bases in between. Germline V gene lookup returns CDR1 SGDLS and CDR2 YYNGEE. CDR3 in amino acids: CASSERDSRGELFF. The CDR3 DNA is TGTGCCAGCAGCGAACGGGACTCTCGGGGGGAGCTGTTTTTT.

The CDR3 DNA sequence: TGCGCCAGCAGCTTGAAAGGTCCAGGGCCGAACACTGAAGCTTTCTTT. Translated: CASSLKGPGPNTEAFF. V usage is TRBV5-1 and J usage is TRBJ1-1, with D possibly being TRBD1 (5 bases). Germline CDR1 and CDR2: SGHRS and YFSETQ. CDR3 length: 16 amino acids. The V and J ends lost 1 base and 1 base respectively, with 14 bases between them.

In its sample, this clonotype was seen a few times. The chain combines TRBV21-1 with TRBJ1-1. TRBV21-1 is reported as a pseudogene. The length of the CDR3 is 12 residues. The CDR3 is CASSKVGNPAFF. The CDR3 nucleotides are TGTGCCAGCAGCAAAGTAGGAAATCCAGCTTTCTTT.

The CDR3 bases are TGTGCCAGCAGTACACGACTAGCGCCCCCCTACAATGAGCAGTTCTTC. Translation: CASSTRLAPPYNEQFF. The rearrangement joins TRBV27 to TRBJ2-1; TRBD2 agrees at 8 bases. The junction had 8 bases not matched to a gene; V was cut back by 5 bases and J by 2 bases. In germline, CDR1 is MNHEY, CDR2 SMNVEV (reference sequence). This CDR3 is built from 16 residues.

This clonotype was counted between two and nine times. This chain links TRBV29-1 with TRBJ2-3, with 7 bases matching TRBD1. Losses at the gene ends were 4 bases for V and 4 bases for J; bases not matched to a gene: 8. Germline V gene sequence: CDR1 SQVTM, CDR2 ANQGSEA. This CDR3 has 14 residues. As DNA, the CDR3 is TGCAGCGTTGCAGGACAGGTGGAGGCAGATACGCAGTATTTT. It specifies CSVAGQVEADTQYF.

This clonotype was observed a few times. The genes are TRBV6-5 and TRBJ1-4; D is perhaps TRBD1 (5 bases). This CDR3 has 17 amino acids. Per the germline V gene, CDR1 is MNHEY and CDR2 is SVGAGI. V dropped 2 bases and J dropped 0 bases, with 13 bases sitting between them. The CDR3 here is CASSYRGWGATNEKLFF. CDR3 DNA sequence: TGTGCCAGCAGTTACCGAGGTTGGGGGGCAACTAATGAAAAACTGTTTTTT.

This chain links TRBV7-3 with TRBJ2-3; D unclear. The CDR3 consists of 15 residues. The germline V gene encodes CDR1 SGHTA and CDR2 FQGTGA. V lost 0 bases and J 0 bases, leaving 7 bases between the germline ends. CDR3 in DNA: TGTGCCAGCAGCTTAACACGGTCTAGCACAGATACGCAGTATTTT. Translated, it gives CASSLTRSSTDTQYF. Full variable domain (remainder filled in from reference TRBV7-3 and TRBJ2-3): GAGVSQTPSNKVTEKGKYVELRCDPISGHTALYWYRQSLGQGPEFLIYFQGTGAADDSGLPNDRFFAVRPEGSVSTLKIQRTERGDSAVYLCASSLTRSSTDTQYFGPGTRLTVL.

The chain is built from TRBV12-3 or TRBV12-4 and TRBJ2-1; no clear D. The germline V and J ends were trimmed by 5 bases and 4 bases, with 12 bases remaining between them. This CDR3 is built from 14 residues. CDR3: CASSIRPFYNEQFF. CDR3 DNA: TGTGCCAGCAGTATACGTCCCTTTTACAATGAGCAGTTCTTC.

The chain has TRBV10-3 and TRBJ1-2; a possible D gene is TRBD1 (5 bases). Germline lookup yields CDR1 ENHRY and CDR2 SYGVKD. There are 14 residues in the CDR3. Trimming stripped 2 bases from V and 1 base from J, with 8 bases between. CDR3 protein: CAISENRNNYGYTF. The DNA for the CDR3 is TGTGCCATCAGTGAGAACAGGAATAACTATGGCTACACCTTC.

The chain recombines TRBV27 with TRBJ2-1, with 10 bases lining up with TRBD2. The V segment lost 8 bases and the J segment 9 bases; nucleotides outside the gene matches: 19. The CDR3 is 17 amino acids. The V gene's germline CDR1 is MNHEY and CDR2 SMNVEV (reference sequence). The CDR3, as DNA: TGTGCCAGCGCCGGAACATTAACTAGCGGGGTACGCGGTGAGCAGTTCTTC. Translated: CASAGTLTSGVRGEQFF.

This clonotype showed up just a few times. The V gene is TRBV29-1, the J gene TRBJ2-2, with 10 bases matching TRBD2. The CDR3 spans 14 residues. Germline lookup yields CDR1 SQVTM and CDR2 ANQGSEA. V shed 5 bases, J shed 3 bases, and the junction held 3 bases outside the gene matches. CDR3 protein: CSVLAGVDTGELFF. The CDR3 bases are TGCAGCGTTCTAGCGGGAGTGGACACCGGGGAGCTGTTTTTT.

This chain links TRBV20-1 with TRBJ1-2, with D hard to call. This CDR3 region has 13 residues. CDR1 and CDR2 from the germline V gene are DFQATT and SNEGSKA (reference sequence). The V end was cut by 3 bases, the J end by 2 bases, with 10 bases between. Written as DNA, the CDR3 is TGCAGTGCTAGCGGGGTAGAGAACTATGGCTACACCTTC. Its protein is CSASGVENYGYTF.

The genes are TRBV7-8 and TRBJ1-5, with unresolved D. This CDR3 is 12 amino acids long. V was cut by 5 bases and J by 9 bases, with 11 bases left in between. Looked up from germline, CDR1 is SGHVS and CDR2 is FQNEAQ. CDR3 region: CASSLGPRPQHF. The DNA for the CDR3 is TGTGCCAGCAGCCTTGGACCCCGGCCCCAGCATTTT.

This clonotype occurred many times. The rearrangement joins TRBV20-1 to TRBJ2-1, with D perhaps given as TRBD1 or TRBD2 (5 bases each). This CDR3 has 15 residues. Germline CDR1 DFQATT, CDR2 SNEGSKA (reference sequence). Deletions cut 1 base from V and 4 bases from J, with 14 bases between. CDR3 amino acids: CSARGRDRLYNEQFF. For the CDR3, the DNA is TGCAGTGCTAGAGGCCGGGACCGCTTGTACAATGAGCAGTTCTTC.

The V and J genes are TRBV12-3 or TRBV12-4 and TRBJ1-5; 7 bases line up with TRBD1. Unmatched junction bases numbered 5, after V lost 3 bases and J lost 9 bases. This CDR3 is 13 amino acids long. The CDR3 protein is CASSLTGNAPQHF. The CDR3 DNA reads TGTGCCAGCAGTTTGACAGGGAATGCGCCCCAGCATTTT.

The rearrangement joins TRBV21-1 to TRBJ2-7. TRBV21-1 is described as a pseudogene. The CDR3 extends over 13 amino acids. CDR3 region: CASSKGLTYEQYV. The CDR3 region has the DNA TGTGCCAGCAGCAAAGGACTGACCTACGAGCAGTACGTC.

V is TRBV2 and J is TRBJ1-4, with a weak D call TRBD1 (5 bases). The CDR3 loop spans 14 amino acids. The V gene's germline CDR1 is SNHLY and CDR2 FYNNEI. V was clipped by 4 bases and J by 3 bases, with 9 bases between them. CDR3 protein: CASSVRGANEKLFF. The CDR3, as DNA: TGTGCCAGCAGTGTGCGGGGGGCTAATGAAAAACTGTTTTTT.

In its sample, this clonotype was seen a few times. V is TRBV5-1 and J is TRBJ2-2, with 7 bases lining up with TRBD2. CDR1 is SGHRS, CDR2 YFSETQ, per germline. The V gene end was trimmed by 6 bases and the J gene end by 0 bases; junction bases not matched to a gene: 2. This CDR3 is built from 14 residues. The CDR3 DNA follows: TGCGCCAGCATAGCGGGCTCGAACACCGGGGAGCTGTTTTTT. As protein: CASIAGSNTGELFF.

The gene calls are TRBV10-2 and TRBJ1-1, with 7 nucleotides matching TRBD1. CDR3 length equals 15 residues. V shed 8 bases, J shed 0 bases, and the junction held 9 bases outside the gene matches. Looked up from germline, CDR1 is WSHSY and CDR2 is SAAADI. DNA of the CDR3: TGCGCCAGCCTAATCGGGACAGCACTGAACACTGAAGCTTTCTTT. It yields the protein CASLIGTALNTEAFF.

This clonotype was found a few times. The chain combines TRBV23-1 with TRBJ2-5; 16 bases line up with TRBD2. TRBV23-1 is placed among ORFs of uncertain function. After removal of 6 bases from V and 3 bases from J, the junction contained 1 base not matched to a gene. CDR3 size: 15 residues. CDR3 nucleotides: TGCGCCAGCAGGGGGACTAGCGGGAGGGAAGAGACCCAGTACTTC. This codes for CASRGTSGREETQYF.

This clonotype turned up a few times. Here the CDR3 DNA reads TGCGCCAGCAGCTTACAGGGTACAGCGGGAGCCGGGGAGCTGTTTTTT. Translated: CASSLQGTAGAGELFF. The rearrangement uses TRBV5-1 and TRBJ2-2, with 8 bases aligning to TRBD2. Trimming cost V 2 bases and J 6 bases; bases outside gene matches: 9. In germline, CDR1 is SGHRS, CDR2 YFSETQ. CDR3 length: 16 residues.

A few counts support this clonotype. DNA for the CDR3: TGTGCCAGCAGCTGGGACAGTAACACCGGGGAGCTGTTTTTT. Amino acid sequence: CASSWDSNTGELFF. V and J are TRBV27 and TRBJ2-2, with 7 bases fitting TRBD1. J lost 2 bases, V lost 6 bases, and 3 bases had no gene match. The CDR3 sequence is 14 residues long. Germline CDR1 MNHEY, CDR2 SMNVEV (reference sequence).

The J gene is TRBJ2-1, the V gene TRBV11-2, with a weak D call TRBD1 (6 bases). Germline lookup yields CDR1 SGHAT and CDR2 FQNNGV. The V end lost 1 base, the J end lost 4 bases, and 17 bases lay between the germline ends. The CDR3 covers 17 residues. This CDR3 is CASSLVGGPIIYNEQFF. Written as DNA, the CDR3 is TGTGCCAGCAGCTTAGTTGGGGGCCCGATAATTTACAATGAGCAGTTCTTC. The full variable domain, in which reference TRBV11-2 and TRBJ2-1 provide the parts outside the CDR3, is EAGVAQSPRYKIIEKRQSVAFWCNPISGHATLYWYQQILGQGPKLLIQFQNNGVVDDSQLPKDRFSAERLKGVDSTLKIQPAKLEDSAVYLCASSLVGGPIIYNEQFFGPGTRLTVL.